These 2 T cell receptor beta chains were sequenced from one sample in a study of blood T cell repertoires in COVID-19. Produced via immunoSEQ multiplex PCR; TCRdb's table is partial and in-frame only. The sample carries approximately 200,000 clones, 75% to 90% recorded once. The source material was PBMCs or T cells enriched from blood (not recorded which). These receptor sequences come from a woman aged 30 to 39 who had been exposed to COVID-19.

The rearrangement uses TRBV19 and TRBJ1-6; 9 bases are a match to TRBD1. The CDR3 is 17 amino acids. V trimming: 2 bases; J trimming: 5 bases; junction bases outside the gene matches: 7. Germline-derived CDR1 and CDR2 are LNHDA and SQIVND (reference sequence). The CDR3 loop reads CASSIPTGTGNNSPLHF. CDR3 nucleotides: TGTGCCAGTAGTATACCAACCGGGACAGGGAATAATTCACCCCTCCACTTT. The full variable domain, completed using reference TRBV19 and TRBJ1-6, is DGGITQSPKYLFRKEGQNVTLSCEQNLNHDAMYWYRQDPGQGLRLIYYSQIVNDFQKGDIAEGYSVSREKKESFPLTVTSAQKNPTAFYLCASSIPTGTGNNSPLHFGNGTRLTVT.

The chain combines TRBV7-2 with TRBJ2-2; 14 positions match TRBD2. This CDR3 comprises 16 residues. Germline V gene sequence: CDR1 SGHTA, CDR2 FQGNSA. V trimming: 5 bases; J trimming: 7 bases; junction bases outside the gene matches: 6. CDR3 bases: TGTGCCAGCAGCCAGGGACTAGCGGGGGTGGACGGGGAGCTGTTTTTT. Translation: CASSQGLAGVDGELFF.